The source of this T cell receptor (beta chain) is a study of blood T cell repertoires in COVID-19. Study-wide context: Acute and convalescent COVID-19 samples came from the United States, Italy and Spain. Sample material is recorded as cDNA or gDNA derived from T cells, B-cell-depleted T cells, or PBMCs.

Per the germline V gene, CDR1 is MNHEY and CDR2 is SMNVEV (reference sequence). CDR3 size: 17 residues. Trimming cost V 4 bases and J 3 bases; bases outside gene matches: 11. Per the original data handling: Estimated nucleated cell counts came from reference gene primer amplification. Libraries were prepared by immunoSEQ multiplex PCR; TCRdb keeps only in-frame clonotypes and omits some of them. From that table come the V and J calls and clone size; the DNA was used to work out D and trimming. The data hold over 350,000 clones, with roughly 90% observed a single time. This clone was counted ten times or more.

The specimen was peripheral blood. The sequence came from a woman aged 25 to 39 with active or convalescent COVID-19. V gene TRBV27 combines with J gene TRBJ2-2; 7 bases are a match to TRBD2. The CDR3 region has the DNA TGTGCCAGCAGTTCTACCGGCGGGAGTTTATACACCGGGGAGCTGTTTTTT. Translation gives CASSSTGGSLYTGELFF.